These 13 T cell receptor beta chains were sequenced from one sample in a study of control samples from healthy donors and cancer patients. Profiling relied on immunoSEQ multiplex PCR, and the TCRdb table lists in-frame clones only, not all of them. The sample consists of tens of thousands of clones, about 81% of them appearing once. Sequences were obtained from PBMCs. The receptor source for this set is a man in his 70s with lung cancer.

This chain's CDR3 is CATYPTYSGDYEQYF. The CDR3 DNA is TGTGCCACCTACCCCACATACTCCGGGGACTACGAGCAGTACTTC. The chain is built from TRBV10-3 and TRBJ2-7; D might be TRBD2 (5 bases). CDR1 and CDR2 from the germline V gene are ENHRY and SYGVKD. CDR3 length: 15 amino acids. The V gene lost 10 bases and the J gene lost 3 bases, with 22 bases spanning the gap.

The V and J genes are TRBV10-1 and TRBJ2-3, with D tentatively TRBD2 (5 bases). Germline CDR1 is WNHNN and CDR2 is SYGVQD (reference sequence). This CDR3 region has 16 residues. Trimming removed 6 bases at V and 3 bases at J, with 19 bases between. The CDR3 loop is CASSLLGYGETDTQYF. CDR3 bases: TGCGCCAGCAGCTTACTGGGGTACGGGGAGACAGATACGCAGTATTTT.

This chain connects TRBV7-9 to TRBJ1-6, with TRBD1 identical over 7 bases. The germline V gene has CDR1 SEHNR and CDR2 FQNEAQ (reference sequence). This CDR3 is built from 13 residues. Germline trimming cut 7 bases from V and 10 bases from J; bases unmatched to any gene: 7. DNA for the CDR3: TGTGCCAGCACCCGGGACAGCAGGTCACCCCTCCACTTT. It is translated as CASTRDSRSPLHF.

V usage is TRBV29-1 and J usage is TRBJ1-2, with D maybe TRBD1 (6 bases). Trimming stripped 0 bases from V and 7 bases from J, with 21 bases between. Germline CDR1 SQVTM, CDR2 ANQGSEA. The CDR3 has 16 amino acids. The CDR3 reads CSVEDLSDPGGRGYTF. The CDR3 coding sequence is TGCAGCGTTGAAGACCTTAGCGACCCGGGGGGGCGTGGCTACACCTTC.

This clone appeared a single time. The chain uses TRBV6-5 and TRBJ1-3; 7 bases match TRBD1. The length of the CDR3 is 16 residues. V shed 2 bases, J shed 1 base, and the junction held 5 bases outside the gene matches. From germline, CDR1 is MNHEY and CDR2 SVGAGI. The CDR3 coding sequence is TGTGCCAGCAGTTACAGGGGGCGCGGATCTGGAAACACCATATATTTT. Translating gives CASSYRGRGSGNTIYF.

V and J are TRBV7-3 and TRBJ2-3; D is ambiguous. The V end lost 6 bases, the J end lost 3 bases, and 10 bases lay between the germline ends. The CDR3 loop spans 13 amino acids. The germline V gene encodes CDR1 SGHTA and CDR2 FQGTGA. The CDR3 coding sequence is TGTGCCAGCAGGCCACCTTGGACAGATACGCAGTATTTT. It encodes CASRPPWTDTQYF.

The V gene is TRBV7-3, the J gene TRBJ1-1; no clear D gene. Germline V gene data show CDR1 as SGHTA and CDR2 as FQGTGA. Trimming took off 1 base at V and 4 bases at J, with 10 bases between the two ends. This CDR3 is built from 14 residues. The CDR3 bases are TGTGCCAGCAGCTTAATTGCGCGAGGCACTGAAGCTTTCTTT. Translating it yields CASSLIARGTEAFF.

The V and J genes are TRBV5-5 and TRBJ2-3; 15 nucleotides line up with TRBD2. Looked up from germline, CDR1 is SGHKS and CDR2 is YYEKEE (reference sequence). Unmatched junction bases numbered 5, after V lost 3 bases and J lost 6 bases. The CDR3 is 16 amino acids. The DNA for the CDR3 is TGTGCCAGCAGCTCCGGACTAGCGGGGGGGCAGGATACGCAGTATTTT. Encoded protein: CASSSGLAGGQDTQYF. The variable domain in full, with the rest retrieved from reference TRBV5-5 and TRBJ2-3, is DAGVTQSPTHLIKTRGQQVTLRCSPISGHKSVSWYQQVLGQGPQFIFQYYEKEERGRGNFPDRFSARQFPNYSSELNVNALLLGDSALYLCASSSGLAGGQDTQYFGPGTRLTVL.

The rearrangement links TRBV27 to TRBJ1-6; tentative D call: TRBD1 (6 bases). This CDR3 contains 13 residues. Germline V gene sequence: CDR1 MNHEY, CDR2 SMNVEV (reference sequence). V lost 6 bases to trimming and J lost 5 bases, with 8 bases between them. CDR3 coding DNA: TGTGCCAGCAGCCGACAGGATAATTCACCCCTCCACTTT. Its protein product is CASSRQDNSPLHF.

This rearrangement joins TRBV7-3 to TRBJ2-3; D perhaps matches TRBD2 (5 bases). This CDR3 comprises 14 residues. Germline values: CDR1 SGHTA, CDR2 FQGTGA. The ends were cut back, 3 bases at V and 2 bases at J, with 9 bases in the middle. CDR3 nucleotides: TGTGCCAGCAGCTTTACGGGATACACAGATACGCAGTATTTT. It encodes CASSFTGYTDTQYF.

This chain joins TRBV30 and TRBJ2-1, with TRBD2 matching over 7 bases. The V gene's germline CDR1 is GTSNPN and CDR2 SVGIG (reference sequence). With V trimmed by 1 base and J by 1 base, 1 base remained unmatched. The CDR3 totals 14 residues. The CDR3 coding sequence is TGTGCCTGGAGTGGGGGGGGTTCCTACAATGAGCAGTTCTTC. Amino acids: CAWSGGGSYNEQFF.

The chain joins TRBV7-7 to TRBJ2-7; TRBD1 aligns across 10 bases. With V trimmed by 4 bases and J by 0 bases, 3 bases remained unmatched. From germline, CDR1 is SSHAT and CDR2 FNYEAQ (reference sequence). This CDR3 has 15 amino acids. CDR3 DNA: TGTGCCAGCAGCTACCGGACAGGGGGCTCCTACGAGCAGTACTTC. It encodes CASSYRTGGSYEQYF.

The chain has TRBV5-6 and TRBJ2-7, with D maybe TRBD1 (6 bases). The V gene lost 1 base and the J gene lost 2 bases, with 7 bases spanning the gap. Per germline, CDR1 SGHDT and CDR2 YYEEEE. The CDR3 runs to 13 residues. The CDR3 region is CASSLSGAYEQYF. The CDR3 DNA reads as TGTGCCAGCAGCTTGTCAGGGGCCTACGAGCAGTACTTC.